Below, 3 T cell receptor beta chains from the same sample are listed, as sequenced in a study of cytomegalovirus exposure and HLA in healthy donors. PCR employed 60 Vbeta and 13 Jbeta primers. Profiling relied on immunoSEQ multiplex PCR, and the TCRdb table lists in-frame clones only, not all of them. The sample has some 96,000 clones; 78% are singletons. Sequencing was done on a sample of PBMCs. The source of these receptors is a woman between 55 and 75 years old in good health and CMV-seronegative.

This rearrangement joins TRBV7-9 to TRBJ2-7; the D gene is possibly TRBD1 (5 bases). V was trimmed by 3 bases and J by 0 bases, leaving 15 bases between them. This CDR3 contains 16 residues. Germline CDR1 is SEHNR and CDR2 is FQNEAQ (reference sequence). The CDR3 loop is CASSFLQERNSYEQYF. The DNA for the CDR3 is TGTGCCAGCAGCTTCCTACAGGAGCGTAACTCCTACGAGCAGTACTTC.

The chain combines TRBV5-1 with TRBJ2-5; 11 positions match TRBD2. Germline-derived CDR1 and CDR2 are SGHRS and YFSETQ. The CDR3 length is 17 residues. V lost 3 bases, J lost 0 bases, and 7 bases stayed unmatched. The DNA of the CDR3 is TGCGCCAGCAGCTCGGGGCTAGCGGGAGGCGACCAAGAGACCCAGTACTTC. Its protein product is CASSSGLAGGDQETQYF.

V gene TRBV10-3 combines with J gene TRBJ2-2; tentative D call: TRBD2 (6 bases). Germline values: CDR1 ENHRY, CDR2 SYGVKD. This CDR3 comprises 16 residues. V was clipped by 3 bases and J by 7 bases, with 18 bases between them. CDR3 bases: TGTGCCATCAGTGATCAACGCGGGGCGATTGGCGGGGAGCTGTTTTTT. Its translation: CAISDQRGAIGGELFF.